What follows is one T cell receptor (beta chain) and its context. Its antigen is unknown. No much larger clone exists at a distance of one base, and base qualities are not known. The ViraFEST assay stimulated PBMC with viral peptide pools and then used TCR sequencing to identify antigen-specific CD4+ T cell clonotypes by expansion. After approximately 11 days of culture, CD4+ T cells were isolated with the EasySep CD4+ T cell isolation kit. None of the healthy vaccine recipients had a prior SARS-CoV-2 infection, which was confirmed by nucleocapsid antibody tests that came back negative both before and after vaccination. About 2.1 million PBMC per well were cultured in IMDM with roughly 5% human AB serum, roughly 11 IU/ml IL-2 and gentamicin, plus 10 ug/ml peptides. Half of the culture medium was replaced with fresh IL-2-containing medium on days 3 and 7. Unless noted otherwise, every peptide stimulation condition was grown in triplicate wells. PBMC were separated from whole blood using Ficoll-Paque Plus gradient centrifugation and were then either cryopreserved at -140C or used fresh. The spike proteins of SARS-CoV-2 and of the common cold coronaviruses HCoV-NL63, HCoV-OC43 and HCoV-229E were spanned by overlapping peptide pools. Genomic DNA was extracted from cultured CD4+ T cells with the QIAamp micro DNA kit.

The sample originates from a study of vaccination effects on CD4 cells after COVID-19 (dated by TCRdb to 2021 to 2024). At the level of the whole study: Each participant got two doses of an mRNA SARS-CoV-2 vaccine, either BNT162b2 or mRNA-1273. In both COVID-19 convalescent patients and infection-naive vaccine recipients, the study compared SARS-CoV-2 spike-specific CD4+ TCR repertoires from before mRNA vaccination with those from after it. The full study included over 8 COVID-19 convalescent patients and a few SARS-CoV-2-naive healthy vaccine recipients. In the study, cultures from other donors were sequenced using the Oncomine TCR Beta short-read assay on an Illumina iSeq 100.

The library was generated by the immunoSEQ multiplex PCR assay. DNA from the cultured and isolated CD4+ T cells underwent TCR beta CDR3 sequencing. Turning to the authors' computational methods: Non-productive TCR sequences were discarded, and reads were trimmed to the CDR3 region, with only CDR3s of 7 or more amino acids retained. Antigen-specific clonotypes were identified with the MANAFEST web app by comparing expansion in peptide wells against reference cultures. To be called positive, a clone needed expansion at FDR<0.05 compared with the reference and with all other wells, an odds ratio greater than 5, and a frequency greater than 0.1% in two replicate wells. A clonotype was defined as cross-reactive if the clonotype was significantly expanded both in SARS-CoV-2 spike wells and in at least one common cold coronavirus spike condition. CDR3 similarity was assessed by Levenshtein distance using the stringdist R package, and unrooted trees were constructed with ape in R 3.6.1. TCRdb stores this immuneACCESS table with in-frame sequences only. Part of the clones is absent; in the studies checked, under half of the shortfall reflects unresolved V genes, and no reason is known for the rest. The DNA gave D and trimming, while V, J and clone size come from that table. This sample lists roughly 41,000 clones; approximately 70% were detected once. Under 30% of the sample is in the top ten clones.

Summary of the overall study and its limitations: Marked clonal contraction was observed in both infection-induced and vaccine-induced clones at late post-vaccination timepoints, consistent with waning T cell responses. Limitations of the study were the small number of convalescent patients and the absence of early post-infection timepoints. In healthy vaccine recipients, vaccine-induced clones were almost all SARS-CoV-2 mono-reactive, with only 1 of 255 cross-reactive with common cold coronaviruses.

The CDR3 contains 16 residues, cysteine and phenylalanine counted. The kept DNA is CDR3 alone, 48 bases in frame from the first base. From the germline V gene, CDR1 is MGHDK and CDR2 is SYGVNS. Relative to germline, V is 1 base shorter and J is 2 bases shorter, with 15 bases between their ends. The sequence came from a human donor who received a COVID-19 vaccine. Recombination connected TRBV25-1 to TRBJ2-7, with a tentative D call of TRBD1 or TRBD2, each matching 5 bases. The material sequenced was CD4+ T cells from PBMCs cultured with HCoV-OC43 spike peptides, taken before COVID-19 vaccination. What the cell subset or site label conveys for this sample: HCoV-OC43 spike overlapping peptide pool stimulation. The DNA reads TGTGCCAGCAGTGAATCTTCGATGGGGACCACCTACGAGCAGTACTTC. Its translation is CASSESSMGTTYEQYF.